This paragraph covers one T cell receptor beta chain sequence. Its antigen remains unknown. TCRdb ran MiXCR on the 5' RACE reads and lists one entry per CDR3 protein. The sample lists about 720,000 distinct CDR3 sequences; around a sixth were seen once. The sample belongs to a study of identical twins. Regarding the study as a whole: The study reached conclusions through statistical analysis that was cross-sectional, not following the same donors.

V shed 1 base, J shed 4 bases, and the junction held 5 bases outside the gene matches. This CDR3 is 15 amino acids long. Germline V lookup: CDR1 SGHRS, CDR2 YFSETQ. These data were also reused for a study on T cells expressing NK-cell markers.

The sequence derives from a woman between 18 and 29 years old in good health. Sequencing input: PBMCs. The rearrangement links TRBV5-1 to TRBJ2-7, with TRBD2 matching over 10 bases. CDR3 in amino acids: CASSLLAGVEYEQYF. The CDR3 DNA reads as TGCGCCAGCAGCTTGCTAGCGGGAGTGGAATACGAGCAGTACTTC.